This T cell receptor (beta chain) derives from a study of monozygotic twins with inflammatory bowel disease. Overall study findings and caveats: Support was absent for any single strong signal or clonotype linked to IBD. Twins classed as concordant or discordant showed no difference in repertoire similarity, possibly from limited power. Separate T cell subtypes could not be resolved from one another.

As concerns this clonotype: Its antigen is unknown.

This CDR3 comprises 11 residues. In germline, CDR1 is DFQATT, CDR2 SNEGSKA (reference sequence). TCRdb reprocessed the 5' RACE reads; each CDR3 protein has one entry and no DNA is given. This repertoire includes fewer than 350,000 distinct CDR3 sequences. Sequencing was carried out using blood. The TCR was taken from a human donor with ulcerative colitis or Crohn's disease, or a healthy co-twin of an affected twin (not recorded which). The rearrangement uses TRBV20-1 and TRBJ1-2. The CDR3 sequence: CSVVPPYGYTF.